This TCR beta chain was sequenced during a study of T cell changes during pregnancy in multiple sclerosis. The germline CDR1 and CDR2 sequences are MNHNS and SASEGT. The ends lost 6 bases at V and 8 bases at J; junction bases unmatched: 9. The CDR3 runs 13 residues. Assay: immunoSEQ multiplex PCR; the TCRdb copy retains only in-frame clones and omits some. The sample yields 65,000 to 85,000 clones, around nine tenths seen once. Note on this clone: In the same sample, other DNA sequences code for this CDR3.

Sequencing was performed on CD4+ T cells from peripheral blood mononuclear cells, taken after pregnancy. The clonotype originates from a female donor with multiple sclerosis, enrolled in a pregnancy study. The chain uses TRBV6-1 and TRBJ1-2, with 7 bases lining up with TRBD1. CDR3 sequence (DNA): TGTGCCAGCAGCGACCGGGACAGAGGGGGCTACACCTTC. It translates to CASSDRDRGGYTF.